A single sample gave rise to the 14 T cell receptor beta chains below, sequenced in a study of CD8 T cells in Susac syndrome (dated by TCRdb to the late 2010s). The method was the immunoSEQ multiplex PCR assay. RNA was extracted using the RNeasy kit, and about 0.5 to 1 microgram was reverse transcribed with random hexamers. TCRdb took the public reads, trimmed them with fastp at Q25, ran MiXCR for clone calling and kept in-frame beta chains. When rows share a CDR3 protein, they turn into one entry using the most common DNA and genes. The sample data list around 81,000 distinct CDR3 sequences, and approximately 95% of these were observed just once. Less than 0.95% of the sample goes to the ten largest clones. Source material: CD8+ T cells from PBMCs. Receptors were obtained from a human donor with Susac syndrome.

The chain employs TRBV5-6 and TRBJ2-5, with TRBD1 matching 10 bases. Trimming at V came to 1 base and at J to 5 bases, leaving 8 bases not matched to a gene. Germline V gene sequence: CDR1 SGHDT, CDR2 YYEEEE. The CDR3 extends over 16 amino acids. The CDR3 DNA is TGTGCCAGCAGCTTGAAGGGTAGGACAGGGGGTGAGACCCAGTACTTC. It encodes CASSLKGRTGGETQYF.

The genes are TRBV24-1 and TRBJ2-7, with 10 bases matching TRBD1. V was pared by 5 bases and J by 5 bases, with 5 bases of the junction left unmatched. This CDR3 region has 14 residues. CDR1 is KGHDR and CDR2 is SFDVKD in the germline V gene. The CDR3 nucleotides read TGTGCCACCAGTGCGCGGACAGGGGGTAACGAGCAGTACTTC. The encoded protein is CATSARTGGNEQYF.

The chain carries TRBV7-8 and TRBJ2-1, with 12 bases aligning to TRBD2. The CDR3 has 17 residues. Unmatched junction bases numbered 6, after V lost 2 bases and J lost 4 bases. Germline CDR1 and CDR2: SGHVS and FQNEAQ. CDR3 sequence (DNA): TGTGCCAGCAGCTTAAGCCTAGCGGGAGGGCCTTACAATGAGCAGTTCTTC. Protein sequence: CASSLSLAGGPYNEQFF.

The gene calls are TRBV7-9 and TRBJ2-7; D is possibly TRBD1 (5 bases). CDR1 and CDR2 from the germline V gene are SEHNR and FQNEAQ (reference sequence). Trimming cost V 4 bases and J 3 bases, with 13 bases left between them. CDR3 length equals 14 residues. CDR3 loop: CASSSRGTNYEQYF. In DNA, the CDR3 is TGTGCCAGCAGCTCAAGGGGAACCAACTACGAGCAGTACTTC.

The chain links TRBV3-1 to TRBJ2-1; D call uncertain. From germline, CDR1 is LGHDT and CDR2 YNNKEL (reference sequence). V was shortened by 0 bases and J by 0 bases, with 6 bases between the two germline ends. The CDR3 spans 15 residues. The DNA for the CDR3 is TGTGCCAGCAGCCAAGAGACCGGCTCCTACAATGAGCAGTTCTTC. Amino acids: CASSQETGSYNEQFF.

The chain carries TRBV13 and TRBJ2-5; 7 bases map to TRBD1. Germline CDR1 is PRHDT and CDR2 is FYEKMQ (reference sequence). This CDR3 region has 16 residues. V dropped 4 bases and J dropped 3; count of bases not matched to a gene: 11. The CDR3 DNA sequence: TGTGCCAGCAGCTCTACCGGCCGACAGGGCGAAGAGACCCAGTACTTC. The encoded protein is CASSSTGRQGEETQYF. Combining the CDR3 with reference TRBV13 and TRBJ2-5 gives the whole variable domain AAGVIQSPRHLIKEKRETATLKCYPIPRHDTVYWYQQGPGQDPQFLISFYEKMQSDKGSIPDRFSAQQFSDYHSELNMSSLELGDSALYFCASSSTGRQGEETQYFGPGTRLLVL.

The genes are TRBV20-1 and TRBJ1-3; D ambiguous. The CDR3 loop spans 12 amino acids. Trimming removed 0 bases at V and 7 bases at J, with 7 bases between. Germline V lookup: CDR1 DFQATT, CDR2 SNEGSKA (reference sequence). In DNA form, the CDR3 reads TGCAGTGCTAGAGATGGTGCGAACACCATATATTTT. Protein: CSARDGANTIYF.

DNA of the CDR3: TGTGCCAGCAGTCCGGACGGAACTAATGAAAAACTGTTTTTT. Translation gives CASSPDGTNEKLFF. The chain combines TRBV27 with TRBJ1-4; D is unresolved. Trimming took 5 bases from V and 1 from J, leaving 8 bases between them. The CDR3 is 14 residues long. The germline V gene has CDR1 MNHEY and CDR2 SMNVEV (reference sequence).

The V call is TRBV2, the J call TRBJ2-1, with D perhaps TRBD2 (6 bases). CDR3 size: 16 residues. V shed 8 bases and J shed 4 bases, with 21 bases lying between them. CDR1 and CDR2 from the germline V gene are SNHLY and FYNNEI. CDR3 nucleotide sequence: TGTGCCAGCGCGCCTGCGGAGGGAGTGGTATACAATGAGCAGTTCTTC. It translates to CASAPAEGVVYNEQFF.

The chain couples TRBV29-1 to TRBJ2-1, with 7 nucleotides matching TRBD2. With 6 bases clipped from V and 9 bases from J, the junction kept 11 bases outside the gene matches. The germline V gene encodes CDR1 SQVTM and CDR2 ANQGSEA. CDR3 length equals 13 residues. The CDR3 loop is CSVPGLRLGEQFF. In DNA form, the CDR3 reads TGCAGCGTGCCGGGACTACGATTGGGTGAGCAGTTCTTC.

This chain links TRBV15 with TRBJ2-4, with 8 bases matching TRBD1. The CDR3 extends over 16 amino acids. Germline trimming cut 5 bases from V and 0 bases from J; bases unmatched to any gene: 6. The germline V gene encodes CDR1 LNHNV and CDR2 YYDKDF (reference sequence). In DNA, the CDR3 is TGTGCCACCAGCTTTACAGGGGGACTAGCCAAAAACATTCAGTACTTC. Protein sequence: CATSFTGGLAKNIQYF.

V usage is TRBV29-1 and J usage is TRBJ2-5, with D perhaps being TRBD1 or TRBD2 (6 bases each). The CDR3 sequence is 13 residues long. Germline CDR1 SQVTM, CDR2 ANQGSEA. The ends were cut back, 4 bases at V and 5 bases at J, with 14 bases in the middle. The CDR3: CSVVVQGGETQYF. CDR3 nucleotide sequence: TGCAGCGTTGTGGTACAGGGAGGTGAGACCCAGTACTTC.

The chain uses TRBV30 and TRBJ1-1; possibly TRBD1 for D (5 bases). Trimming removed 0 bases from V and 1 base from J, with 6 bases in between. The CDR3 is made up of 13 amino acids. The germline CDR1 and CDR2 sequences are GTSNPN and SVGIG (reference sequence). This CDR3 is CAWSVGGNTEAFF. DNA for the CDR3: TGTGCCTGGAGTGTGGGGGGGAACACTGAAGCTTTCTTT.

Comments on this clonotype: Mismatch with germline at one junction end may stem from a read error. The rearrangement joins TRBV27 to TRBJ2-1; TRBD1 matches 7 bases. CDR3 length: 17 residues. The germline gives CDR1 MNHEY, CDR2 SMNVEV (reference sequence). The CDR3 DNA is TGTGCCAGCAGTTTATTTCTACGAGAGACAGGGAGAAATGAGCAGCTCTTC. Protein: CASSLFLRETGRNEQLF.